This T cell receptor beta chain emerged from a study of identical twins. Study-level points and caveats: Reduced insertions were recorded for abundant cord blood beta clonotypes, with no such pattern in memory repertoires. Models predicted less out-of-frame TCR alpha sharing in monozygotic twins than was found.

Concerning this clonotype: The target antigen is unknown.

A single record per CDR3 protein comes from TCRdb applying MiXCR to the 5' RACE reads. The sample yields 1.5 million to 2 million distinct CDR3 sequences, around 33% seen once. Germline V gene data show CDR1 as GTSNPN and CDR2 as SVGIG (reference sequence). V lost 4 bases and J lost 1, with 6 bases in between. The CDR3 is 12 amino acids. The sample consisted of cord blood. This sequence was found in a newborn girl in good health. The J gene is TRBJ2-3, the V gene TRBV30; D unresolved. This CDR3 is CAWTPGTDTQYF. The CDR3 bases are TGTGCCTGGACCCCCGGCACAGATACGCAGTATTTT. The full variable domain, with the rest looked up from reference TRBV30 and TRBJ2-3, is SQTIHQWPATLVQPVGSPLSLECTVEGTSNPNLYWYRQAAGRGLQLLFYSVGIGQISSEVPQNLSASRPQDRQFILSSKKLLLSDSGFYLCAWTPGTDTQYFGPGTRLTVL.